This T cell receptor beta chain is drawn from a study of blood T cells in healthy people across ages. Study results and caveats: As age increased, TCR beta diversity per million T cells fell in a roughly linear fashion.

Every participating donor contributed about 10 milliliters of peripheral blood through a draw. Combining a sample-barcoded 5' primer with a J-beta primer mix, a second PCR ran for about 6 to 11 cycles. TCRdb ran MiXCR on the 5' RACE reads and lists one entry per CDR3 protein. The data show just under 750,000 distinct CDR3 sequences, 20% to 25% seen once. The CDR3 is 17 residues long. Germline V CDR1 and CDR2: MNHEY, SMNVEV (reference sequence). This clonotype occurred a few times. Its antigen is not identified. The sequence was collected from a man between 70 and 80 years old in good health. Sequencing was performed on blood. This sequence joins TRBV27 and TRBJ2-7, with D possibly matching TRBD2 (5 bases). With the DNA end fitting TRBJ2-1 better, the J assignment may be wrong. CDR3 in amino acids: CASSLRTGSSSYNEQFF. In DNA, the CDR3 is TGTGCCAGCAGTCTCCGGACTGGCTCAAGCTCCTACAATGAGCAGTTCTTC.